The present TCR beta chain was sequenced within a study of blood T cell repertoires in COVID-19. About the research overall: The United States, Italy and Spain supplied acute and convalescent COVID-19 samples. Sources were T cells, B-cell-depleted T cells, or PBMCs; the material itself was cDNA or gDNA.

In germline, CDR1 is LGHNT, CDR2 FRNRAP. CDR3 size: 17 residues. V was cut by 4 bases and J by 1 base, with 19 bases left in between. In the original workflow: Using reference gene primer amplification, nucleated cell counts were estimated. Profiling relied on immunoSEQ multiplex PCR, and the TCRdb table lists in-frame clones only, not all of them. V, J and clone size are taken as reported in that table, and D and trimming were inferred from the DNA itself. Of 70,000 or so clones listed, around 84% are singletons. V gene TRBV12-5 combines with J gene TRBJ1-1; TRBD1 is a possible D gene (5 bases). The clonotype was recovered from a man between 65 and 85 years old with active or convalescent COVID-19. The sequenced sample was peripheral blood. The DNA of the CDR3 is TGTGCTAGTGGTTCAACCCCGTCGGGGGGGGAGAACACTGAAGCTTTCTTT. Translating it yields CASGSTPSGGENTEAFF.